The rows below give T cell receptor beta chains drawn from one sample of a study of T cell responses to AZD1222 COVID-19 vaccine. Data came from immunoSEQ multiplex PCR; TCRdb stores just in-frame clones and leaves some out. The repertoire consists of 100,000 or so clones, with more than 75% occurring once and the leading ten covering 3.3%. Sequenced here: peripheral blood, sampled on day 0 of AZD1222 vaccination. The receptors were sampled from an adult in good health. CDR3s include the opening cysteine and the closing phenylalanine or tryptophan.

>TRBJ2-1|TRBV27
CASSSLRTSTTYNEQFF
>TRBJ1-4|TRBV7-8
CASSPMGAGINEKLFF
>TRBJ1-1|TRBV6-5
CASRTWGMNTEAFF
>TRBJ2-2|TRBV5-4
CASSILGGGRTGELFF
>TRBJ2-3|TRBV7-8
CASGGAIANTDTQYF
>TRBJ1-2|TRBV29-1
CSVGPPSF
>TRBJ1-4|TRBV4-3
CASSQGSRGEVTNEKLFF
>TRBJ1-2|TRBV2
CASSEEGSIYGYTF
>TRBJ2-7|TRBV7-2
CASSLGLGPYEQYF
>TRBJ1-2|TRBV7-3
CASSAQGSYGYTF
>TRBJ1-1|TRBV7-9
CASSSVTEAFF
>TRBJ2-3|TRBV6-5
CASSYSGTGADTQYF
>TRBJ2-2|TRBV19
CASGREGGTGELFF
>TRBJ1-4|TRBV5-6
CASSPSGTPNEKLFF
>TRBJ1-5|TRBV19
CASSQQGTQPQHF
>TRBJ2-5|TRBV15
CATSRTKTGGLGETQYF
>TRBJ2-2|TRBV6-5
CASKERQNGELFF